The following is a TCR beta chain sequence with its context. Its antigen is not identified. The data belong to a study of CD8 T cells in ankylosing spondylitis. TCRdb processed the 5' RACE reads anew with MiXCR; each CDR3 protein has one entry. Of approximately 540,000 distinct CDR3 sequences listed, approximately 12% are singletons. Germline V gene lookup returns CDR1 SGHAT and CDR2 FQNNGV. With 1 base removed from V and 11 bases from J, the gap between germline ends came to 9 bases. The CDR3 spans 13 residues. Whole-study findings and limits: What appeared characteristic of ankylosing spondylitis blood was a TCR beta motif of about eight highly homologous variants.

The sample comprised blood, either unsorted or a sorted T cell fraction (not recorded which). The V call is TRBV11-2, the J call TRBJ1-6; no reliable D call. The clonotype originates from a male donor with ankylosing spondylitis. The CDR3 DNA sequence: TGTGCCAGCAGCTTAGCTAGCACAGCACCCCTCCACTTT. It translates to CASSLASTAPLHF.